A single sample is the source of the 13 T cell receptor beta chains below, sequenced in a study of blood T cell repertoires in COVID-19. Data came from immunoSEQ multiplex PCR; TCRdb stores just in-frame clones and leaves some out. The sample lists about 210,000 clones; 89% were seen once. Sequenced input: peripheral blood. The receptors were sampled from a woman between 35 and 50 years old with acute or convalescent COVID-19.

V usage is TRBV4-1 and J usage is TRBJ1-2; weak D call: TRBD1 (6 bases). CDR1 and CDR2 from the germline V gene are MGHRA and YSYEKL. CDR3 length: 13 amino acids. The ends were cut back, 1 base at V and 5 bases at J, with 8 bases in the middle. The CDR3 loop is CASSQGTVYGYTF. The CDR3 nucleotides are TGCGCCAGCAGCCAAGGGACAGTTTATGGCTACACCTTC.

The V and J genes are TRBV9 and TRBJ2-3; D perhaps matches TRBD2 (7 bases). This CDR3 comprises 14 residues. V was trimmed by 3 bases and J by 8 bases, leaving 16 bases between them. Germline loops: CDR1 SGDLS, CDR2 YYNGEE. The DNA for the CDR3 is TGTGCCAGCAGCGAGGGGGGGCATGGTGGTACGCAGTATTTT. Translation gives CASSEGGHGGTQYF.

V is TRBV2 and J is TRBJ2-2, with TRBD1 as a possible D gene (6 bases). V gave up 7 bases and J gave up 6 bases, with 15 bases separating them. The CDR3 loop spans 14 amino acids. Germline values: CDR1 SNHLY, CDR2 FYNNEI. The chain's CDR3 is CASTSLGGAGELFF. CDR3 nucleotide sequence: TGTGCCAGCACCAGCCTAGGGGGAGCCGGGGAGCTGTTTTTT.

V gene TRBV30 combines with J gene TRBJ1-1; D gene unclear. Deletions cut 4 bases from V and 0 bases from J, with 12 bases between. From germline, CDR1 is GTSNPN and CDR2 SVGIG (reference sequence). The CDR3 loop spans 14 amino acids. The CDR3: CAWILNRVNTEAFF. CDR3 DNA sequence: TGTGCCTGGATCCTTAACCGGGTGAACACTGAAGCTTTCTTT.

The chain has TRBV7-3 and TRBJ1-1; a possible D gene is TRBD1 (5 bases). The CDR3 has 14 amino acids. CDR1 SGHTA and CDR2 FQGTGA come from the germline V gene. V was pared by 4 bases and J by 6 bases, with 15 bases between. DNA of the CDR3: TGTGCCAGCAGCTCAGGCGGGGGTCGGGCTGAAGCTTTCTTT. It encodes CASSSGGGRAEAFF.

The chain has TRBV15 and TRBJ1-2; maybe TRBD1 (5 bases). The CDR3 has 13 residues. From germline, CDR1 is LNHNV and CDR2 YYDKDF (reference sequence). V lost 3 bases and J lost 6, with 11 bases in between. The CDR3 DNA sequence: TGTGCCACCAGCAGGGCAATCAGGGATGGCTACACCTTC. Amino acids: CATSRAIRDGYTF.

Comments on this clone: Additional DNA sequences in this sample encode the identical CDR3. The V and J genes are TRBV5-1 and TRBJ2-5, with 9 bases fitting TRBD2. The CDR3 consists of 15 residues. J was trimmed by 4 bases and V by 5 bases; bases with no gene match: 9. The germline gives CDR1 SGHRS, CDR2 YFSETQ. CDR3 protein: CASSLAGGPGETQYF. Written as DNA, the CDR3 is TGCGCCAGCAGTCTGGCGGGGGGGCCGGGAGAGACCCAGTACTTC. Full variable domain (outside the CDR3, taken from reference TRBV5-1 and TRBJ2-5): KAGVTQTPRYLIKTRGQQVTLSCSPISGHRSVSWYQQTPGQGLQFLFEYFSETQRNKGNFPGRFSGRQFSNSRSEMNVSTLELGDSALYLCASSLAGGPGETQYFGPGTRLLVL.

The rearrangement uses TRBV7-9 and TRBJ2-4; TRBD1 aligns across 10 bases. Germline CDR1 and CDR2: SEHNR and FQNEAQ (reference sequence). The CDR3 consists of 17 residues. The V gene end was trimmed by 1 base and the J gene end by 1 base; junction bases not matched to a gene: 4. The CDR3 DNA sequence: TGTGCCAGCAGCTTAGTAGGACAGGGGGTCGCCAAAAACATTCAGTACTTC. This translates into CASSLVGQGVAKNIQYF.

The chain links TRBV2 to TRBJ2-3; 7 positions agree with TRBD2. This CDR3 is built from 14 residues. Trimming removed 0 bases from V and 5 bases from J; junction bases left unmatched: 2. Germline CDR1 SNHLY, CDR2 FYNNEI. The CDR3 DNA reads TGTGCCAGCAGTGAAGCGCGCGGGGGAGATACGCAGTATTTT. Protein sequence: CASSEARGGDTQYF.

The genes are TRBV2 and TRBJ2-5; 11 nucleotides align to TRBD2. Looked up from germline, CDR1 is SNHLY and CDR2 is FYNNEI. The V segment lost 4 bases and the J segment 2 bases; nucleotides outside the gene matches: 12. The CDR3 is made up of 18 amino acids. Here the CDR3 reads CASSVEASGGKEQETQYF. The CDR3 region has the DNA TGTGCCAGCAGTGTCGAGGCTAGCGGGGGGAAAGAGCAAGAGACCCAGTACTTC.

J is TRBJ1-2 and V is TRBV30; D is uncertain. Trimming left V 0 bases short and J 4 bases short, with 18 bases between. The V gene's germline CDR1 is GTSNPN and CDR2 SVGIG (reference sequence). The CDR3 extends over 16 amino acids. CDR3 DNA sequence: TGTGCCTGGAGTGTACCGCGCCATGGAGGGAGCTATGGCTACACCTTC. Amino acids: CAWSVPRHGGSYGYTF.

The chain links TRBV14 to TRBJ1-2; D call uncertain. V lost 1 base to trimming and J lost 4 bases, with 7 bases between them. Germline V CDR1 and CDR2: SGHDN, FVKESK. This CDR3 spans 13 amino acids. CDR3 protein: CASSQGATYGYTF. The CDR3 nucleotides read TGTGCCAGCAGCCAAGGGGCCACCTATGGCTACACCTTC. The full variable domain, its missing parts supplied by reference TRBV14 and TRBJ1-2, is EAGVTQFPSHSVIEKGQTVTLRCDPISGHDNLYWYRRVMGKEIKFLLHFVKESKQDESGMPNNRFLAERTGGTYSTLKVQPAELEDSGVYFCASSQGATYGYTFGSGTRLTVV.

The chain links TRBV11-2 to TRBJ1-4; maybe TRBD1 (6 bases). V was shortened by 5 bases and J by 5 bases, with 12 bases between the two germline ends. The CDR3 is made up of 14 amino acids. Germline lookup yields CDR1 SGHAT and CDR2 FQNNGV. The DNA for the CDR3 is TGTGCCAGCAGCCTGACAGGCCAGAATGAAAAACTGTTTTTT. Amino acids: CASSLTGQNEKLFF.